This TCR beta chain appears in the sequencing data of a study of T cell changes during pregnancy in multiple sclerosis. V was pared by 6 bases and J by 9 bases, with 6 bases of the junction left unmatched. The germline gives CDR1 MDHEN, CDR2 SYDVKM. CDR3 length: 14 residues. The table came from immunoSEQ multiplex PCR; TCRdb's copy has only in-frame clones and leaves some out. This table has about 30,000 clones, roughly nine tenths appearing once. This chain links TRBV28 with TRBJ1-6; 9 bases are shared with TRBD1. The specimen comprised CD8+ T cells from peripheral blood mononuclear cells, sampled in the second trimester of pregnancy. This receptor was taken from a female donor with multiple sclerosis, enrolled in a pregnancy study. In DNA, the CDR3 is TGTGCCAGCAGCAGGACAGGGGAAAGTTCACCCCTCCACTTT. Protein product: CASSRTGESSPLHF.